This T cell receptor (beta chain) is drawn from a study of early T cells in non-severe SARS-CoV-2 infection. CDR3 length: 14 amino acids. Germline V gene lookup returns CDR1 GTSNPN and CDR2 SVGIG (reference sequence). The V segment lost 2 bases and the J segment 6 bases; nucleotides outside the gene matches: 6. This clonotype occurred a few times. TCRdb recomputed calls from the 5' RACE reads with MiXCR, one row per CDR3 protein. The data hold 24,000 or so distinct CDR3 sequences, with 4% to 4.5% observed a single time. Specimen: whole blood. This TCR was sampled from an adult who was a healthcare worker with PCR-confirmed SARS-CoV-2 infection or an uninfected control (not recorded which). The V and J genes are TRBV30 and TRBJ1-2; 10 nucleotides line up with TRBD1. The CDR3 protein is CAWSLGQGGNGYTF. In DNA, the CDR3 is TGTGCCTGGAGTTTAGGACAGGGGGGAAATGGCTACACCTTC.